Shown below are 20 T cell receptor beta chains from a single sample sequenced in a study of T cells in Graves' hyperthyroidism and ophthalmopathy (dated by TCRdb to the late 2010s). Libraries were constructed by multiplex PCR. For sequencing, an Illumina HiSeq 2000 was employed. The TCR beta CDR3 regions were amplified from RNA transcripts. A first-round RT-PCR of the TCR CDR3 used the HTBI primer set with the Qiagen OneStep RT-PCR kit. The public reads were reanalyzed by TCRdb: fastp trimming at Q25, MiXCR alignment, in-frame beta chains only. Rows are unified per CDR3 protein, each entry keeping the most common DNA and genes. The sample has around 580,000 distinct CDR3 sequences on record, 16% of them singletons. The ten largest clones take up approximately 18% of the sample. The sample comprised blood. The receptors stem from a woman between 18 and 29 years old with Graves' hyperthyroidism.

This clonotype was observed at least ten times. The CDR3: CASSYSRDKKQFF. DNA of the CDR3: TGCGCCAGCAGCTACTCCCGGGACAAAAAGCAGTTCTTC. The chain carries TRBV5-1 and TRBJ2-1, with a possible D match to TRBD1 (6 bases). This CDR3 spans 13 amino acids. Germline CDR1 SGHRS, CDR2 YFSETQ. Trimming removed 3 bases at V and 11 bases at J, with 15 bases between.

Details on this clonotype: This clone may be a read error of a much larger clone one base away. The chain carries TRBV2 and TRBJ1-2; D not certain. The ends were cut back, 5 bases at V and 1 base at J, with 5 bases in the middle. The CDR3 runs to 12 residues. Germline loops: CDR1 SNHLY, CDR2 FYNNEI. CDR3 sequence: CASSRSNYGYTF. Here the CDR3 DNA reads TGTGCCAGCAGTCGGAGTAACTATGGCTACACCTTC.

V usage is TRBV6-2 or TRBV6-3 and J usage is TRBJ1-5, with D perhaps matching TRBD1 (5 bases). The germline CDR1 and CDR2 sequences are MNHEY and SVGEGT. CDR3 length: 15 amino acids. V lost 5 bases to trimming and J lost 0 bases, with 11 bases between them. The CDR3, as DNA: TGTGCCAGCAGTGACTTCAGGGCTAGCAATCAGCCCCAGCATTTT. It encodes CASSDFRASNQPQHF.

The chain combines TRBV28 with TRBJ2-7, with 8 nucleotides matching TRBD2. V was clipped by 3 bases and J by 4 bases; unmatched bases: 5. Looked up from germline, CDR1 is MDHEN and CDR2 is SYDVKM. The CDR3 extends over 14 amino acids. The CDR3 here is CASSFGRALYEQYF. The CDR3 nucleotides read TGTGCCAGCAGTTTCGGGAGGGCCTTGTACGAGCAGTACTTC.

This clonotype was seen ten or more times. An end of the junction does not agree with germline; a read error may underlie this. The V gene is TRBV7-3, the J gene TRBJ2-2; possible D gene TRBD1, 6 bases. The CDR3 loop spans 14 amino acids. The germline CDR1 and CDR2 sequences are SGHTA and FQGTGA. Here the CDR3 DNA reads TGCGCCAGCAGCCTGTCAGGGGACACCGGGGAGCTGTTTTTT. As protein: CASSLSGDTGELFF.

The rearrangement joins TRBV19 to TRBJ2-7; weak D call: TRBD2 (7 bases). Trimming removed 3 bases from V and 0 bases from J, with 12 bases in between. The V gene's germline CDR1 is LNHDA and CDR2 SQIVND (reference sequence). The CDR3 has 15 residues. The CDR3 DNA reads as TGTGCCAGTAGTATTGGGGGGGCCTTCTCCTACGAGCAGTACTTC. Its protein is CASSIGGAFSYEQYF.

To note about this clonotype: This clone may be a read error of a much larger clone one base away. The V gene is TRBV11-1, the J gene TRBJ1-2; the match to TRBD1 covers 7 bases. This CDR3 spans 14 amino acids. V lost 7 bases and J lost 5; bases outside the gene matches: 10. Germline CDR1 and CDR2: SGHAT and FQDESV (reference sequence). The DNA of the CDR3 is TGTGCCAGCAAAACAAGCAGGGGGAGGTATGGCTACACCTTC. Translated, it gives CASKTSRGRYGYTF.

This clonotype appeared many times. J is TRBJ2-7 and V is TRBV12-3 or TRBV12-4; D might be TRBD1 or TRBD2, each matching 5 bases. With 7 bases removed from V and 3 bases from J, the gap between germline ends came to 16 bases. The CDR3 extends over 14 amino acids. CDR3 in amino acids: CASIPGTAIYEQYF. The CDR3 DNA reads TGTGCCAGCATCCCCGGGACCGCTATCTACGAGCAGTACTTC.

Comments on this clonotype: One base away lies a much larger clone, so this may be a sequencing read error. J is TRBJ1-1 and V is TRBV3-1; 7 bases align to TRBD1. Germline V gene sequence: CDR1 LGHDT, CDR2 YNNKEL (reference sequence). The ends lost 4 bases at V and 6 bases at J; junction bases unmatched: 5. The CDR3 covers 13 residues. CDR3 nucleotides: TGTGCCAGCAGCCGTTTCCAGGGGGCTGAAGCTTTCTTT. This sequence encodes CASSRFQGAEAFF.

The chain joins TRBV28 to TRBJ1-2; D unresolved. Trimming removed 3 bases at V and 8 bases at J, with 10 bases between. The CDR3 is 12 amino acids. Germline V gene data show CDR1 as MDHEN and CDR2 as SYDVKM. The CDR3 reads CASSLPGFGYTF. The CDR3 nucleotides read TGTGCCAGCAGTTTGCCCGGGTTCGGCTACACCTTC.

The table lists this clonotype with many counts. The rearrangement joins TRBV3-1 to TRBJ1-2, with TRBD1 matching 9 bases. The CDR3 loop spans 13 amino acids. Per germline, CDR1 LGHDT and CDR2 YNNKEL (reference sequence). The V segment lost 8 bases and the J segment 6 bases; nucleotides outside the gene matches: 7. The CDR3 DNA is TGTGCCAGCGTCCCGACAGGGGGACATGGCTACACCTTC. Translation: CASVPTGGHGYTF.

This clonotype was counted only a few times. The chain uses TRBV13 and TRBJ1-3; 9 nucleotides align to TRBD1. CDR1 PRHDT and CDR2 FYEKMQ come from the germline V gene (reference sequence). This CDR3 spans 15 amino acids. Trimming took 6 bases from V and 8 from J; bases not matched to a gene: 11. The CDR3 region has the DNA TGTGCCAGCAGACAGACCGGGACAGGGAAAGACACCATATATTTT. It encodes CASRQTGTGKDTIYF. Full variable domain (outside the CDR3, taken from reference TRBV13 and TRBJ1-3): AAGVIQSPRHLIKEKRETATLKCYPIPRHDTVYWYQQGPGQDPQFLISFYEKMQSDKGSIPDRFSAQQFSDYHSELNMSSLELGDSALYFCASRQTGTGKDTIYFGEGSWLTVV.

J is TRBJ1-4 and V is TRBV18; no reliable D call. The CDR3 has 16 residues. Deletions cut 4 bases from V and 0 bases from J, with 12 bases between. Germline values: CDR1 KGHSH, CDR2 LQKENI. CDR3 loop: CASSRWEAATNEKLFF. The CDR3 bases are TGTGCCAGCTCACGCTGGGAGGCAGCAACTAATGAAAAACTGTTTTTT. Full variable domain (remainder filled in from reference TRBV18 and TRBJ1-4): NAGVMQNPRHLVRRRGQEARLRCSPMKGHSHVYWYRQLPEEGLKFMVYLQKENIIDESGMPKERFSAEFPKEGPSILRIQQVVRGDSAAYFCASSRWEAATNEKLFFGSGTQLSVL.

The chain recombines TRBV6-1 with TRBJ1-2; D possibly corresponds to TRBD1 (5 bases). The CDR3 extends over 13 amino acids. The germline CDR1 and CDR2 sequences are MNHNS and SASEGT. Trimming stripped 5 bases from V and 6 bases from J, with 13 bases between. As DNA, the CDR3 is TGTGCCAGCAGTTTATCAGGGTTTCATGGCTACACCTTC. This gives the protein CASSLSGFHGYTF.

With respect to this clonotype: This may be a read error, as it is one base from a much larger clone. This chain links TRBV30 with TRBJ1-1; weak D call: TRBD1 (6 bases). The CDR3 extends over 12 amino acids. Germline loops: CDR1 GTSNPN, CDR2 SVGIG (reference sequence). CDR3 nucleotides: TGTGCCTGGAGAGGGGGAAACACTGAAGCTTCCTTT. Translated: CAWRGGNTEASF.

This clonotype was seen once. The chain joins TRBV5-6 to TRBJ2-7; D tentatively reads TRBD1 or TRBD2 (5 bases each). Germline-derived CDR1 and CDR2 are SGHDT and YYEEEE. The V end lost 6 bases, the J end lost 4 bases, and 14 bases lay between the germline ends. CDR3 length: 13 amino acids. Here the CDR3 reads CASTPGRTYEQYF. The CDR3 nucleotides read TGTGCCAGCACCCCGGGGCGGACTTACGAGCAGTACTTC. Using reference TRBV5-6 and TRBJ2-7 for the parts outside the CDR3, the full variable domain is DAGVTQSPTHLIKTRGQQVTLRCSPKSGHDTVSWYQQALGQGPQFIFQYYEEEERQRGNFPDRFSGHQFPNYSSELNVNALLLGDSALYLCASTPGRTYEQYFGPGTRLTVT.

This clonotype was detected many times. The chain uses TRBV11-2 and TRBJ1-2; the match to TRBD1 covers 8 bases. Losses at the gene ends were 5 bases for V and 5 bases for J; bases not matched to a gene: 7. The CDR3 spans 14 residues. Germline CDR1 is SGHAT and CDR2 is FQNNGV. The CDR3 region has the DNA TGTGCCAGCAGCCCCGGGACAGGATCGTATGGCTACACCTTC. Translated, it gives CASSPGTGSYGYTF.

This clonotype appeared many times. The rearrangement links TRBV12-3 or TRBV12-4 to TRBJ2-7; D is ambiguous. CDR3 length equals 12 residues. V was clipped by 3 bases and J by 5 bases, with 8 bases between them. CDR3 in amino acids: CASSFLGDEQYF. CDR3 in DNA: TGTGCCAGCAGTTTTCTTGGGGACGAGCAGTACTTC.

This clonotype was seen only a few times. The gene calls are TRBV2 and TRBJ2-2, with no clear D. The CDR3 has 12 amino acids. The germline V gene encodes CDR1 SNHLY and CDR2 FYNNEI. The V gene lost 1 base and the J gene lost 7 bases, with 4 bases spanning the gap. The CDR3 spells CASSEGIGELFF. The CDR3, as DNA: TGTGCCAGCAGTGAAGGAATCGGGGAGCTGTTTTTT.

This clonotype was observed a handful of times. This chain uses TRBV20-1 with TRBJ1-4; a possible D gene is TRBD1 (5 bases). Trimming left V 5 bases short and J 3 bases short, with 7 bases between. CDR1 DFQATT and CDR2 SNEGSKA come from the germline V gene (reference sequence). The CDR3 is made up of 12 amino acids. In nucleotides, the CDR3 is TGCAGTGCTCGAGGGGCTAATGAAAAACTGTTTTTT. Amino acid sequence: CSARGANEKLFF.